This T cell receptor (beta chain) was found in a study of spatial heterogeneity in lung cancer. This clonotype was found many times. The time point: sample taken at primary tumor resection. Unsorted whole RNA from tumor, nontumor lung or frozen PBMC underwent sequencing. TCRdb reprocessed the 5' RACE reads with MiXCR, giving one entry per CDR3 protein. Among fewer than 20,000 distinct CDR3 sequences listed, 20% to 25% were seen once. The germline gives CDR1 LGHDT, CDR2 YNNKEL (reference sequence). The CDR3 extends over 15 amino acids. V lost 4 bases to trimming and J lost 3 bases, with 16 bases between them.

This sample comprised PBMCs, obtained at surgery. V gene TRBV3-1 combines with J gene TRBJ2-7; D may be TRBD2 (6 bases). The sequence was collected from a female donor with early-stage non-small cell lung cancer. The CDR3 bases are TGTGCCAGCAGCCCTCGGAGCGGAGGGGACTACGAGCAGTACTTC. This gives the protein CASSPRSGGDYEQYF.